The 2 T cell receptor beta chains in this list originate from one sample, sequenced in a study of blood T cell repertoires in COVID-19. Generated by immunoSEQ multiplex PCR, the TCRdb table keeps only in-frame clones and is missing some. The sample holds fewer than 70,000 clones, roughly 83% seen once. The sequenced sample was peripheral blood. The receptors come from a man aged 50 to 59 with active COVID-19.

The rearrangement joins TRBV4-1 to TRBJ1-5; no definite D call. Germline values: CDR1 MGHRA, CDR2 YSYEKL. V was clipped by 4 bases and J by 1 base, with 8 bases between them. This CDR3 is built from 14 residues. The CDR3 reads CASSRTGSNQPQHF. For the CDR3, the DNA is TGCGCCAGCAGCCGGACTGGAAGCAATCAGCCCCAGCATTTT.

V gene TRBV3-1 (or the pseudogene TRBV3-2) combines with J gene TRBJ2-1; tentative D call: TRBD2 (6 bases). Between the trimmed V and J ends, which lost 1 base and 8 bases, there was a span of 18 bases. This CDR3 has 16 amino acids. Germline CDR1 is LGHDT and CDR2 is YNNKEL (reference sequence). In nucleotides, the CDR3 is TGTGCCAGCAGCCAAGTTATAACGGGAGCGGGCTATGAGCAGTTCTTC. Its translation: CASSQVITGAGYEQFF.